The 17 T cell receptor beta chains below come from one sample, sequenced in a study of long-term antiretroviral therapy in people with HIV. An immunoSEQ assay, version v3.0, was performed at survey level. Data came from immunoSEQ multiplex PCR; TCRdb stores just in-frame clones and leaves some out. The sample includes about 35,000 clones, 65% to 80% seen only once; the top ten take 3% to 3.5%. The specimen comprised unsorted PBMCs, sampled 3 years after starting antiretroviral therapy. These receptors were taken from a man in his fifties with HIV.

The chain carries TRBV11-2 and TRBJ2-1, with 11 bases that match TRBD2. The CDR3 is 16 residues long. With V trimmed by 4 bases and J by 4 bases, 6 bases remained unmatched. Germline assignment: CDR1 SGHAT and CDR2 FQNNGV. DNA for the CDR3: TGTGCCAGCAGCTCCCTTAGCGGGGGGGCGTACAATGAGCAGTTCTTC. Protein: CASSSLSGGAYNEQFF.

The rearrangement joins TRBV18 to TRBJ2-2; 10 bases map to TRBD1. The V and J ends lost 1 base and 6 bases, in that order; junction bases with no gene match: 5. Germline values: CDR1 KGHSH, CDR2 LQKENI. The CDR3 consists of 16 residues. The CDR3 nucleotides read TGTGCCAGCTCACCACAAGGGACAGGGGTGTCCGGGGAGCTGTTTTTT. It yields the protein CASSPQGTGVSGELFF.

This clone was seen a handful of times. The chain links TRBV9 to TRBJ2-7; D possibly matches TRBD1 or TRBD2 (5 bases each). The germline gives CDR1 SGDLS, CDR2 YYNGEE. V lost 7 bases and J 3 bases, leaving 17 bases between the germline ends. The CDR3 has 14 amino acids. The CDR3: CASGTAGGNYEQYF. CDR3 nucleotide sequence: TGTGCCAGCGGGACCGCTGGAGGAAACTACGAGCAGTACTTC. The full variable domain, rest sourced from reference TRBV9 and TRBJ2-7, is DSGVTQTPKHLITATGQRVTLRCSPRSGDLSVYWYQQSLDQGLQFLIQYYNGEERAKGNILERFSAQQFPDLHSELNLSSLELGDSALYFCASGTAGGNYEQYFGPGTRLTVT.

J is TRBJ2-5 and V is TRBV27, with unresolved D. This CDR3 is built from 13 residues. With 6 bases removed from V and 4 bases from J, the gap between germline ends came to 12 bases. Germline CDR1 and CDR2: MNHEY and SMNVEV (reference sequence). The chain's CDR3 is CASSRGSGETQYF. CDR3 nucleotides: TGTGCCAGCAGCCGTGGTTCGGGAGAGACCCAGTACTTC.

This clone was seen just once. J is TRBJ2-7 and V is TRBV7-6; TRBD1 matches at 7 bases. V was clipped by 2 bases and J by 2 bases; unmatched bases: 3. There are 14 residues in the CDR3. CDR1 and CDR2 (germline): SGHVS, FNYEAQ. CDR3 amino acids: CASSLSGGTYEQYF. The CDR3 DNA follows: TGTGCCAGCAGCTTATCAGGGGGTACCTACGAGCAGTACTTC.

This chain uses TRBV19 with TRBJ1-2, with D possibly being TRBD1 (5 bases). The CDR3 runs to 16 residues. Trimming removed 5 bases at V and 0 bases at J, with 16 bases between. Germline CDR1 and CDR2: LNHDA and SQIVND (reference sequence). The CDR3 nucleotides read TGTGCCAGTAGTGCCGGGTGGACACAAGCTAACTATGGCTACACCTTC. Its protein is CASSAGWTQANYGYTF.

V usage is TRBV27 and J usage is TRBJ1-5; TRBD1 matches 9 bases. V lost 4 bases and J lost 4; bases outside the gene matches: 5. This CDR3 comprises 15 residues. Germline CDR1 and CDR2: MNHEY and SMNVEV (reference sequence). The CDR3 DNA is TGTGCCAGCAGTTCCTATGGACAGGGGAATCAGCCCCAGCATTTT. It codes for CASSSYGQGNQPQHF.

CDR3 amino acids: CASSQVGGTGSYEQYF. CDR3 bases: TGCGCCAGCAGCCAAGTAGGCGGGACGGGCTCCTACGAGCAGTACTTC. The V gene is TRBV4-3, the J gene TRBJ2-7; weak D call: TRBD2 (6 bases). In germline, CDR1 is LGHNA, CDR2 YSLEER. This CDR3 is 16 amino acids long. V was clipped by 1 base and J by 0 bases, with 13 bases between them.

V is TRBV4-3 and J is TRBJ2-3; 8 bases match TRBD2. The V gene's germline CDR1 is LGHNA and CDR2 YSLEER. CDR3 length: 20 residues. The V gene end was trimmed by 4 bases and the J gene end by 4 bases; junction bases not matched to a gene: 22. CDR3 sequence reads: CASSRFTGPERESAPDTQYF. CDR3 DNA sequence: TGCGCCAGCAGCCGTTTCACCGGCCCAGAGCGGGAGTCCGCCCCAGATACGCAGTATTTT.

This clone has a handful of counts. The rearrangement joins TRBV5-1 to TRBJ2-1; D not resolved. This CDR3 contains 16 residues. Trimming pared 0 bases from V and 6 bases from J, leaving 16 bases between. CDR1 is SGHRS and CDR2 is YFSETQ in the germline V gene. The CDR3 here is CASSLEPGFSGNEQFF. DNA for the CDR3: TGCGCCAGCAGCTTGGAGCCCGGGTTTTCGGGCAATGAGCAGTTCTTC.

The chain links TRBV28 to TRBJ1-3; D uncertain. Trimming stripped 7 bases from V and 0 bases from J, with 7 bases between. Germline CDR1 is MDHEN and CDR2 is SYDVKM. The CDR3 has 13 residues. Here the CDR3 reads CASTESSGNTIYF. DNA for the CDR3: TGTGCCAGCACAGAGAGCTCTGGAAACACCATATATTTT.

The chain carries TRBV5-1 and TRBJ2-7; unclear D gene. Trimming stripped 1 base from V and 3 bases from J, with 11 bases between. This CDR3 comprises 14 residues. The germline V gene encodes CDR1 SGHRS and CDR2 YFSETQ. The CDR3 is CASSLPDPYYEQYF. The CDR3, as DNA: TGCGCCAGCAGCTTGCCCGATCCTTACTACGAGCAGTACTTC.

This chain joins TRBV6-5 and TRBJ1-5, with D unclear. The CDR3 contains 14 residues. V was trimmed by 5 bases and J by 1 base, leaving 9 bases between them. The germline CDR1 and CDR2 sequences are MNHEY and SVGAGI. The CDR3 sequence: CASSPGNSNQPQHF. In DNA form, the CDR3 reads TGTGCCAGCAGTCCCGGGAACAGCAATCAGCCCCAGCATTTT.

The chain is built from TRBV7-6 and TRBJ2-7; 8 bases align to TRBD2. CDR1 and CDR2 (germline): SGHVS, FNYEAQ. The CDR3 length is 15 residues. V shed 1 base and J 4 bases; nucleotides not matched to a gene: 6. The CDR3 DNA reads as TGTGCCAGCAGCTTAGTGGCTAGCGGGTTTTACGAGCAGTACTTC. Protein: CASSLVASGFYEQYF.

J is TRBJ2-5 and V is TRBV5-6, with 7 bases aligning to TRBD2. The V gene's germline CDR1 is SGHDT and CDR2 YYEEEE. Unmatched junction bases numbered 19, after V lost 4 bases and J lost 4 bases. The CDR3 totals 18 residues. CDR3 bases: TGTGCCAGCAGCCGTGACCGTCAAGGTGGGTCTAGCGGAGAGACCCAGTACTTC. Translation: CASSRDRQGGSSGETQYF.

CDR3 amino acids: CASSLVNEQFF. CDR3 sequence (DNA): TGTGCCAGCAGCTTAGTGAATGAGCAGTTCTTC. The V call is TRBV11-3, the J call TRBJ2-1; D gene unclear. Germline CDR1 SGHNT, CDR2 YENEEA. Trimming removed 1 base from V and 7 bases from J, with 2 bases in between. This CDR3 spans 11 amino acids. Variable domain in full (rest from reference TRBV11-3 and TRBJ2-1): EAGVVQSPRYKIIEKKQPVAFWCNPISGHNTLYWYLQNLGQGPELLIRYENEEAVDDSQLPKDRFSAERLKGVDSTLKIQPAELGDSAVYLCASSLVNEQFFGPGTRLTVL.

This CDR3 is CASSPGLAGSTDTQYF. The CDR3 DNA reads as TGCGCCAGCAGCCCGGGACTAGCGGGGAGCACAGATACGCAGTATTTT. The rearrangement links TRBV5-1 to TRBJ2-3; 13 bases are a match to TRBD2. The CDR3 loop spans 16 amino acids. V was clipped by 4 bases and J by 0 bases; unmatched bases: 2. Germline V gene lookup returns CDR1 SGHRS and CDR2 YFSETQ. Combining the CDR3 with reference TRBV5-1 and TRBJ2-3 gives the whole variable domain KAGVTQTPRYLIKTRGQQVTLSCSPISGHRSVSWYQQTPGQGLQFLFEYFSETQRNKGNFPGRFSGRQFSNSRSEMNVSTLELGDSALYLCASSPGLAGSTDTQYFGPGTRLTVL.